This entry lists 3 T cell receptor beta chains sequenced from one sample in a study of T-cell memory formation after mild COVID-19 (dated by TCRdb to the early 2020s). The library was made by 5' RACE. These reads were obtained on an Illumina NovaSeq 6000. Using fastp at Q25 and MiXCR, TCRdb reprocessed the public reads and kept productive beta chains. Each record represents a unique CDR3 protein, reported with the most common genes and DNA among its rows. The sample table contains about 13,000 distinct CDR3 sequences; only one count was recorded for about a sixth of them. The ten largest clones take up roughly three fifths of the sample. The sample comprised PBMCs or a T cell subset sorted from them (not recorded which). The receptors were sampled from a man aged 18-30 years who had mild COVID-19 (a few samples of this study predate the infection). The sample titles of this study are shuffled in the database, so cell type and time point are left out; the donor was told from shared clones.

This clonotype has ten or more counts. The chain is built from TRBV4-1 and TRBJ1-6; no definite D call. Between the trimmed V and J ends, which lost 0 bases and 4 bases, there was a span of 10 bases. The CDR3 is 16 residues long. CDR1 and CDR2 from the germline V gene are MGHRA and YSYEKL. The CDR3: CASSQDHATYNSPLHF. In DNA, the CDR3 is TGCGCCAGCAGCCAAGATCACGCAACTTATAATTCACCCCTCCACTTT.

Details on this clonotype: Possible read error: a much larger clone is one base away. The chain is built from TRBV20-1 and TRBJ2-1; tentatively, D is TRBD2 (5 bases). V gave up 6 bases and J gave up 8 bases, with 14 bases separating them. The V gene's germline CDR1 is DFQATT and CDR2 SNEGSKA (reference sequence). The CDR3 is 12 residues long. Written as DNA, the CDR3 is TGCAGTGCCCGCGGACCGGGGTATGAGCAGTTCTTC. Translating gives CSARGPGYEQFF.

There are many counts of this clonotype. The CDR3 spells CASSLTSRRLNTEAFF. In DNA, the CDR3 is TGTGCCAGCAGTCTTACGTCGAGGCGGCTGAACACTGAAGCTTTCTTT. This chain connects TRBV6-2 or TRBV6-3 to TRBJ1-1; no clear D. Per germline, CDR1 MNHEY and CDR2 SVGEGT. CDR3 length equals 16 residues. V lost 5 bases, J lost 0 bases, and 16 bases lay in between.